This T cell receptor (beta chain) was captured by sequencing in a study of blood T cell repertoires in COVID-19. Participants, roughly 18 to 90 years old, spanned around 26 US areas. The ends were cut back, 4 bases at V and 2 bases at J, with 11 bases in the middle. The germline CDR1 and CDR2 sequences are MGHRA and YSYEKL. The CDR3 loop spans 14 amino acids. As processed by the authors: Researchers report that nucleated cell counts were estimated from reference gene primer amplification. The protocol was immunoSEQ multiplex PCR, while the TCRdb copy is restricted to in-frame clones and leaves out a portion. The DNA was the basis for D and trimming; V, J and clone size are from that table. In the table there are 250,000 to 300,000 clones, roughly 88% of which are singletons.

The TCR sequence derives from a woman between 40 and 50 years old with acute COVID-19. The chain has TRBV4-1 and TRBJ2-5; D might be TRBD1 (6 bases). Input material: PBMCs or T cells enriched from blood (not recorded which). CDR3 DNA sequence: TGCGCCAGCAGCCCCTCCGGGACACAAGAGACCCAGTACTTC. This codes for CASSPSGTQETQYF.